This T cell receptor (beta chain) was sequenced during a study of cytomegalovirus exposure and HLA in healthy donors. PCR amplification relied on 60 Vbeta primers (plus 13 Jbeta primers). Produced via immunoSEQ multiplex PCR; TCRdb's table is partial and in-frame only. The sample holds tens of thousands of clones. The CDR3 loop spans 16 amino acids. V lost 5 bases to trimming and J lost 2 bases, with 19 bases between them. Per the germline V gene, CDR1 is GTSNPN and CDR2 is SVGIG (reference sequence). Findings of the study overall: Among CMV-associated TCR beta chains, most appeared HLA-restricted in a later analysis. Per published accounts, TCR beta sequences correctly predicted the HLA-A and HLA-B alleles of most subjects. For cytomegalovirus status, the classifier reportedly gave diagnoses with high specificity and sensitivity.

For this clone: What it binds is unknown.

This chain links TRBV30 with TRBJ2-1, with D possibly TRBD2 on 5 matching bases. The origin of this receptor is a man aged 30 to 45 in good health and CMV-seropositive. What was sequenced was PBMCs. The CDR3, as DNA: TGTGCCTGGTCCATTGCGAGGAGCGGACCCTACAATGAGCAGTTCTTC. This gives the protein CAWSIARSGPYNEQFF.